The 9 T cell receptor beta chains below come from one sample, sequenced in a study of shared clonotypes between healthy human individuals (dated by TCRdb to the early 2020s). For the CD8 naive samples, CD45RO-negative cells were positively selected for CCR7, yielding a CD45RA+CCR7+ population from which TemRA cells were excluded. The library came from the immunoSEQ multiplex PCR assay. TCRdb limited this immuneACCESS table to in-frame rearrangements with V and J called. A share of clones is missing; checked studies link under half to unresolved V genes, and the rest is unexplained. Here the sample has roughly 2.1 million clones; roughly 91% occur a single time. The ten biggest clones cover roughly 1.7% of the sample. Specimen: naive CD8+ T cells from PBMCs. Explained via the paper, the cell subset or site label denotes: CD45RA+CCR7+. These receptors all come from a man in his late teens or twenties in good health. Some clones in this sample may be carry-over from other donors' samples.

The chain links TRBV19 to TRBJ2-7, with a possible D match to TRBD1 (6 bases). This CDR3 is 12 amino acids long. V lost 4 bases to trimming and J lost 6 bases, with 10 bases between them. The germline V gene encodes CDR1 LNHDA and CDR2 SQIVND (reference sequence). DNA for the CDR3: TGTGCCAGTAGTACCCACAGGGCCGAGCAGTACTTC. Encoded protein: CASSTHRAEQYF.

The chain couples TRBV30 to TRBJ2-3, with D possibly matching TRBD2 (6 bases). Trimming pared 4 bases from V and 1 base from J, leaving 12 bases between. The CDR3 sequence is 14 residues long. Germline CDR1 GTSNPN, CDR2 SVGIG (reference sequence). The CDR3: CAWTPGGGTDTQYF. The DNA of the CDR3 is TGTGCCTGGACCCCCGGAGGGGGCACAGATACGCAGTATTTT.

This rearrangement joins TRBV6-1 to TRBJ1-2; D is unresolved. V was cut by 1 base and J by 9 bases, with 15 bases left in between. This CDR3 is 14 amino acids long. CDR1 is MNHNS and CDR2 is SASEGT in the germline V gene. The CDR3 nucleotides are TGTGCCAGCAGTGAAGTGAGGACCTATGGGAGCTACACCTTC. It encodes CASSEVRTYGSYTF.

The chain combines TRBV10-3 with TRBJ2-7; possible D gene TRBD2, 6 bases. Germline V gene lookup returns CDR1 ENHRY and CDR2 SYGVKD. CDR3 size: 15 residues. Trimming pared 2 bases from V and 4 bases from J, leaving 15 bases between. Here the CDR3 DNA reads TGTGCCATCAGTGAGGGCTTGCGGGCGGGGTACGAGCAGTACTTC. It yields the protein CAISEGLRAGYEQYF.

The rearrangement uses TRBV7-9 and TRBJ1-2; D not certain. Germline CDR1 SEHNR, CDR2 FQNEAQ (reference sequence). The V end lost 3 bases, the J end lost 7 bases, and 18 bases lay between the germline ends. The CDR3 totals 15 residues. CDR3 in amino acids: CASSLPSVSTGGYTF. CDR3 nucleotides: TGTGCCAGCAGCTTGCCCTCGGTATCGACGGGTGGCTACACCTTC. The whole variable domain, remainder taken from reference TRBV7-9 and TRBJ1-2, is DTGVSQNPRHKITKRGQNVTFRCDPISEHNRLYWYRQTLGQGPEFLTYFQNEAQLEKSRLLSDRFSAERPKGSFSTLEIQRTEQGDSAMYLCASSLPSVSTGGYTFGSGTRLTVV.

V gene TRBV27 combines with J gene TRBJ2-2; TRBD1 agrees at 9 bases. The CDR3 spans 18 residues. Per the germline V gene, CDR1 is MNHEY and CDR2 is SMNVEV (reference sequence). Trimming cost V 5 bases and J 0 bases; bases outside gene matches: 10. The CDR3 nucleotides are TGTGCCAGCAGTCCAGGACAGGGGAAACCTGCGAACACCGGGGAGCTGTTTTTT. It specifies CASSPGQGKPANTGELFF.

As concerns this clone: The sample contains more than one DNA sequence encoding this CDR3. The chain joins TRBV7-9 to TRBJ1-1, with D possibly TRBD1 on 5 matching bases. V dropped 0 bases and J dropped 3 bases, with 8 bases sitting between them. This CDR3 contains 14 residues. The germline V gene encodes CDR1 SEHNR and CDR2 FQNEAQ (reference sequence). Written as DNA, the CDR3 is TGTGCCAGCAGCTTAGCTGAAGGGGACACTGAAGCTTTCTTT. It is translated as CASSLAEGDTEAFF.

The gene calls are TRBV27 and TRBJ1-2, with D unclear. V was cut by 6 bases and J by 3 bases, with 11 bases left in between. CDR1 MNHEY and CDR2 SMNVEV come from the germline V gene (reference sequence). The CDR3 sequence is 13 residues long. The CDR3 DNA reads TGTGCCAGCAGCCGGGGAGATTACTATGGCTACACCTTC. The encoded protein is CASSRGDYYGYTF.

V gene TRBV19 combines with J gene TRBJ2-1; the match to TRBD1 covers 10 bases. The junction had 4 bases not matched to a gene; V was cut back by 1 base and J by 7 bases. The length of the CDR3 is 15 residues. CDR1 and CDR2 from the germline V gene are LNHDA and SQIVND (reference sequence). Here the CDR3 reads CASSIVGTGVNEQFF. Here the CDR3 DNA reads TGTGCCAGTAGTATAGTCGGGACAGGGGTGAATGAGCAGTTCTTC.